This paragraph covers one T cell receptor beta chain sequence. Its antigen is not yet known. No much larger clone exists at a distance of one base, and base qualities are not known. This sample was taken from a study of control samples from healthy donors and cancer patients (TCRdb year 2020). Trimming at the junction amounts to 4 bases on V and 8 bases on J, and the germline ends lie 24 bases apart. Measured from the cysteine to the phenylalanine, the CDR3 is 17 residues long. Just CDR3 DNA is preserved here, 51 bases in frame from base 1. The germline V gene sets CDR1 to SGHTA and CDR2 to FQGNSA. To prepare the library, the immunoSEQ multiplex PCR assay was applied. Sourced from immuneACCESS, this table was stored by TCRdb with only in-frame sequences that have V and J called. A share of the clones is absent; for the studies checked, an unresolved V gene accounts for under half, and the remainder has no known explanation. Recorded for this sample are fewer than 200,000 clones; about 93% of them occurred a single time. The ten most abundant clones make up 4.1% of the sample.

The sequence came from a woman aged 55-70 years in good health. The chain links TRBV7-2 with TRBJ2-1, and perhaps TRBD1 as D gene, on 6 matching bases. What was sequenced was blood. In nucleotides, the sequence is TGTGCCAGCAGCTCAGGGGTTTCGGGCCTGCGATGGTATGAGCAGTTCTTC. The translation is CASSSGVSGLRWYEQFF.